Shown below are 13 T cell receptor beta chains from a single sample sequenced in a study of blood T cell repertoires in COVID-19. TCRdb's copy holds only in-frame clones and misses some; the assay was immunoSEQ multiplex PCR. The sample holds about 240,000 clones, approximately 90% seen once. Sequenced material: peripheral blood. These receptors were collected from a man aged 55 to 70 who had recovered from COVID-19.

This chain's CDR3 is CASSPTGGEGSPLHF. CDR3 nucleotides: TGTGCCAGCTCTCCAACGGGAGGGGAGGGATCACCCCTCCACTTT. This chain uses TRBV18 with TRBJ1-6; maybe TRBD1 (5 bases). The CDR3 totals 15 residues. Germline V gene lookup returns CDR1 KGHSH and CDR2 LQKENI. Between the trimmed V and J ends, which lost 6 bases and 10 bases, there was a span of 19 bases.

The chain employs TRBV2 and TRBJ2-1; tentatively, D is TRBD2 (5 bases). The V gene's germline CDR1 is SNHLY and CDR2 FYNNEI. The CDR3 extends over 14 amino acids. V was clipped by 3 bases and J by 5 bases, with 11 bases between them. The DNA for the CDR3 is TGTGCCAGCAGTGAGCTGCGGGCCCACAATGAGCAGTTCTTC. It codes for CASSELRAHNEQFF.

The chain recombines TRBV9 with TRBJ2-7; 8 nucleotides line up with TRBD2. V shed 0 bases and J 7 bases; nucleotides not matched to a gene: 6. The CDR3 sequence is 14 residues long. The germline V gene has CDR1 SGDLS and CDR2 YYNGEE. This CDR3 reads CASSVGAGVREQYF. The CDR3 coding sequence is TGTGCCAGCAGCGTAGGAGCGGGGGTTAGGGAGCAGTACTTC.

The CDR3 loop is CASSGAAGANTGELFF. The CDR3 DNA follows: TGTGCCAGCAGCGGAGCTGCAGGGGCGAACACCGGGGAGCTGTTTTTT. The rearrangement joins TRBV7-8 to TRBJ2-2, with D possibly being TRBD1 (6 bases). The CDR3 has 16 residues. Germline-derived CDR1 and CDR2 are SGHVS and FQNEAQ. Trimming took off 5 bases at V and 0 bases at J, with 13 bases between the two ends.

The rearrangement joins TRBV12-5 to TRBJ1-1; 8 bases align to TRBD1. Trimming removed 4 bases from V and 9 bases from J; junction bases left unmatched: 7. The CDR3 runs to 13 residues. CDR1 and CDR2 from the germline V gene are LGHNT and FRNRAP. CDR3 protein: CASGSGIRGQAFF. The DNA for the CDR3 is TGTGCTAGTGGTTCCGGTATCAGGGGGCAAGCTTTCTTT.

CDR3 nucleotide sequence: TGTGCCAGCAGTGACTATAGACAGGGGGTTCGGTGCAATCAGCCCCAGCATTTT. This translates into CASSDYRQGVRCNQPQHF. This chain links TRBV6-4 with TRBJ1-5; 9 nucleotides line up with TRBD1. This CDR3 is built from 18 residues. The V gene's germline CDR1 is MRHNA and CDR2 SNTAGT. The V segment lost 1 base and the J segment 2 bases; nucleotides outside the gene matches: 9.

The chain carries TRBV6-4 and TRBJ2-7; 9 bases map to TRBD1. Looked up from germline, CDR1 is MRHNA and CDR2 is SNTAGT. The CDR3 is 15 residues long. V lost 6 bases to trimming and J lost 5 bases; unmatched junction nucleotides: 11. DNA for the CDR3: TGTGCCAGCAGCGACCTACACAGGGGGCGCGACGAGCAGTACGTC. Protein product: CASSDLHRGRDEQYV.

The chain joins TRBV29-1 to TRBJ2-4; TRBD2 might be the D (5 bases). Between the trimmed V and J ends, which lost 6 bases and 6 bases, there was a span of 18 bases. The CDR3 spans 14 residues. CDR1 SQVTM and CDR2 ANQGSEA come from the germline V gene. The CDR3 loop is CSVGPGREGNIQYF. Written as DNA, the CDR3 is TGCAGCGTCGGCCCGGGAAGAGAGGGAAACATTCAGTACTTC.

This sequence joins TRBV15 and TRBJ2-7; D might be TRBD2 (5 bases). Germline CDR1 and CDR2: LNHNV and YYDKDF (reference sequence). This CDR3 has 16 amino acids. The V and J ends lost 0 bases and 6 bases respectively, with 18 bases between them. CDR3 coding DNA: TGTGCCACCAGCAGAGATGACGTTATGACTACGGCCGAGCAGTACTTC. It specifies CATSRDDVMTTAEQYF.

This clone was detected once. The chain couples TRBV28 to TRBJ2-3; 8 bases line up with TRBD1. The CDR3 has 15 residues. Germline CDR1 is MDHEN and CDR2 is SYDVKM. V dropped 5 bases and J dropped 7; count of bases not matched to a gene: 11. The DNA for the CDR3 is TGTGCCAGCAGTACCCGGGACAGGTTTGTAAATACGCAGTATTTT. This encodes CASSTRDRFVNTQYF.

This CDR3 reads CASSSRGAFGQLRSGNTIYF. The CDR3 nucleotides are TGTGCCAGCAGCTCTCGAGGTGCCTTCGGACAACTCCGCTCTGGAAACACCATATATTTT. This sequence joins TRBV9 and TRBJ1-3, with D perhaps matching TRBD1 (5 bases). CDR3 length equals 20 residues. CDR1 SGDLS and CDR2 YYNGEE come from the germline V gene. Trimming shortened V by 4 bases and J by 0 bases, and 26 bases separated the two germline ends.

V gene TRBV19 combines with J gene TRBJ1-2; D possibly corresponds to TRBD1 (6 bases). This CDR3 is built from 15 residues. Trimming shortened V by 6 bases and J by 4 bases, and 18 bases separated the two germline ends. Germline values: CDR1 LNHDA, CDR2 SQIVND (reference sequence). As DNA, the CDR3 is TGTGCCAGTAGCCTCAATTACAGGGTTGTCTATGGCTACACCTTC. It is translated as CASSLNYRVVYGYTF.

The chain uses TRBV30 and TRBJ1-3, with 7 bases that match TRBD1. Trimming took 1 base from V and 8 from J; bases not matched to a gene: 2. Germline loops: CDR1 GTSNPN, CDR2 SVGIG (reference sequence). This CDR3 has 12 residues. The chain's CDR3 is CAWSEGAHTIYF. The CDR3 DNA reads TGTGCCTGGAGTGAGGGGGCACACACCATATATTTT. The full variable domain, in which reference TRBV30 and TRBJ1-3 provide the parts outside the CDR3, is SQTIHQWPATLVQPVGSPLSLECTVEGTSNPNLYWYRQAAGRGLQLLFYSVGIGQISSEVPQNLSASRPQDRQFILSSKKLLLSDSGFYLCAWSEGAHTIYFGEGSWLTVV.